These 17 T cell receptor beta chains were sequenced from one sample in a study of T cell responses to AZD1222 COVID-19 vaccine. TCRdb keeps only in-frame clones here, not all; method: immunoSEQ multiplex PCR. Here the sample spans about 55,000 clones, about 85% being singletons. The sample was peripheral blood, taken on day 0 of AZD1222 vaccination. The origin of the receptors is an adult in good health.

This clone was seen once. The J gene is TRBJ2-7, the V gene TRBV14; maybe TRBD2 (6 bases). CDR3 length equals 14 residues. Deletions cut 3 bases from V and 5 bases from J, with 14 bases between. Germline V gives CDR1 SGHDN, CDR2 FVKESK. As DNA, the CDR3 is TGTGCCAGCAGCCAGACCCCGGGACTTAACGAGCAGTACTTC. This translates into CASSQTPGLNEQYF.

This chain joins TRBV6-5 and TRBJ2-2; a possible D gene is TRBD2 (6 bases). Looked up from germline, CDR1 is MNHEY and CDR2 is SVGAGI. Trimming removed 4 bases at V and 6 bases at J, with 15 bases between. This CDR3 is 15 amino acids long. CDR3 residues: CASSSPLALAGELFF. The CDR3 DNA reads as TGTGCCAGCAGTTCCCCCCTAGCGTTGGCCGGGGAGCTGTTTTTT.

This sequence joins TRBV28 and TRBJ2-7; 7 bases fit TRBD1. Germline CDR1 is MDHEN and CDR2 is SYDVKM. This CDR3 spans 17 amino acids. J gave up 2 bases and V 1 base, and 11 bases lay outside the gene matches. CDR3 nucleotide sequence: TGTGCCAGCAGTTTATCCACGCCCGGACAGGTTACCTACGAGCAGTACTTC. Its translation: CASSLSTPGQVTYEQYF.

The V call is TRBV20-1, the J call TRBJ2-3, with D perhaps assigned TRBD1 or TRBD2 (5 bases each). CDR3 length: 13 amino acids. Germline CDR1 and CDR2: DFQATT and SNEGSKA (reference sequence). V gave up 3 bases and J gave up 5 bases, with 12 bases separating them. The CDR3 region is CSASIGTRDTQYF. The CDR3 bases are TGCAGTGCTAGTATCGGGACGAGAGATACGCAGTATTTT.

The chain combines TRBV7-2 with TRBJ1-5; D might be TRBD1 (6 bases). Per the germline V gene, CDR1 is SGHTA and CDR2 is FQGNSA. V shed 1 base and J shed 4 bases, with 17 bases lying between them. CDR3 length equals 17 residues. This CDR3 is CASSLVGEGGNNQPQHF. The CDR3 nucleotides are TGTGCCAGCAGCTTAGTGGGGGAGGGGGGAAATAATCAGCCCCAGCATTTT.

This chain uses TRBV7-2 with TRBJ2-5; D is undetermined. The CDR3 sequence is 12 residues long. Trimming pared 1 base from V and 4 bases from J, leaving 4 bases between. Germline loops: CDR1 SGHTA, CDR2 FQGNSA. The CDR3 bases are TGTGCCAGCAGCTTAGTTCTAGAGACCCAGTACTTC. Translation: CASSLVLETQYF.

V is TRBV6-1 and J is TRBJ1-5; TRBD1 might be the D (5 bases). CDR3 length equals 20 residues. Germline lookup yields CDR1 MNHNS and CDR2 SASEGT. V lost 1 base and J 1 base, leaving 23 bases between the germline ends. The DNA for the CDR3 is TGTGCCAGCAGTGAAGAATTCGAAACGCAGGGTTTGTTGAGCAATCAGCCCCAGCATTTT. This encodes CASSEEFETQGLLSNQPQHF.

In DNA form, the CDR3 reads TGTGCCAGCACCCCAGGGACAAATGCCCCTTGGAACACTGAAGCTTTCTTT. Translating gives CASTPGTNAPWNTEAFF. This chain connects TRBV7-8 to TRBJ1-1, with D possibly matching TRBD1 (6 bases). Germline V gives CDR1 SGHVS, CDR2 FQNEAQ. V lost 7 bases and J 1 base, leaving 22 bases between the germline ends. This CDR3 region has 17 residues.

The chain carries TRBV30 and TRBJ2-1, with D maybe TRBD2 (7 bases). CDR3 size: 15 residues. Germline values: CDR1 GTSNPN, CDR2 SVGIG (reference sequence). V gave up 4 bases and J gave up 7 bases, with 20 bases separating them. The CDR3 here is CAWTPGGLFGNEQFF. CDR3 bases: TGTGCCTGGACCCCCGGGGGGCTTTTCGGGAATGAGCAGTTCTTC.

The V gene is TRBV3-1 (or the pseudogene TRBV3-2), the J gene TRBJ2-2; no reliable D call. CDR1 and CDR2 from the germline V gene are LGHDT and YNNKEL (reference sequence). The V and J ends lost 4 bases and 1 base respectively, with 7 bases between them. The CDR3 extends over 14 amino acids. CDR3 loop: CASSPGRNTGELFF. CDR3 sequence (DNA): TGTGCCAGCAGCCCTGGACGGAACACCGGGGAGCTGTTTTTT.

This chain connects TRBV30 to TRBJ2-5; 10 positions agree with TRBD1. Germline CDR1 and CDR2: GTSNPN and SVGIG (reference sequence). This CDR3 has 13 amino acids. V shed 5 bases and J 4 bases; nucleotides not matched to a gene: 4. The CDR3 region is CAWEDRGRETQYF. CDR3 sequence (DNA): TGTGCCTGGGAAGACAGGGGGCGAGAGACCCAGTACTTC.

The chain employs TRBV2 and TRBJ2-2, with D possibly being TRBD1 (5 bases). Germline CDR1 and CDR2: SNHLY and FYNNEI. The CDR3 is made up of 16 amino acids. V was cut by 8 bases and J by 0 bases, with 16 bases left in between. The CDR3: CASDSLDIANTGELFF. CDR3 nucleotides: TGTGCCAGCGACAGCCTAGACATAGCGAACACCGGGGAGCTGTTTTTT. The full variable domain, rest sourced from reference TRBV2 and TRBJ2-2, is EPEVTQTPSHQVTQMGQEVILRCVPISNHLYFYWYRQILGQKVEFLVSFYNNEISEKSEIFDDQFSVERPDGSNFTLKIRSTKLEDSAMYFCASDSLDIANTGELFFGEGSRLTVL.

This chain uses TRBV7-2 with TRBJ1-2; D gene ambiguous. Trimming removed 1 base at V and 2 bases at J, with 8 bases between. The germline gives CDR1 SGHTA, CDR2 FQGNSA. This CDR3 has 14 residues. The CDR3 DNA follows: TGTGCCAGCAGCTTAGACAGTTTAAACTATGGCTACACCTTC. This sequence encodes CASSLDSLNYGYTF. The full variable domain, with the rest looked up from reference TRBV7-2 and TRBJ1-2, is GAGVSQSPSNKVTEKGKDVELRCDPISGHTALYWYRQSLGQGLEFLIYFQGNSAPDKSGLPSDRFSAERTGGSVSTLTIQRTQQEDSAVYLCASSLDSLNYGYTFGSGTRLTVV.

The DNA of the CDR3 is TGTGCCAGCTCACCACGGGACTCTTCCTACGAGCAGTACTTC. Translated, it gives CASSPRDSSYEQYF. V usage is TRBV18 and J usage is TRBJ2-7; D possibly corresponds to TRBD2 (6 bases). This CDR3 has 14 amino acids. V was cut by 1 base and J by 1 base, with 8 bases left in between. CDR1 KGHSH and CDR2 LQKENI come from the germline V gene.

The CDR3 spells CASSLTLQGWYGYTF. The CDR3 DNA reads TGTGCCAGCAGCTTAACCCTACAGGGGTGGTATGGCTACACCTTC. This chain links TRBV7-7 with TRBJ1-2; TRBD1 matches at 7 bases. The length of the CDR3 is 15 residues. The V gene end was trimmed by 2 bases and the J gene end by 5 bases; junction bases not matched to a gene: 8. Germline V gene lookup returns CDR1 SSHAT and CDR2 FNYEAQ (reference sequence).

CDR3 loop: CASSSGGHYTF. The CDR3 DNA is TGTGCCAGCAGCTCGGGGGGACACTACACCTTC. The chain joins TRBV5-4 to TRBJ1-2, with D possibly matching TRBD1 (6 bases). Germline V gene sequence: CDR1 SGHNT, CDR2 YYREEE (reference sequence). V lost 3 bases and J lost 10, with 10 bases in between. The CDR3 runs to 11 residues.

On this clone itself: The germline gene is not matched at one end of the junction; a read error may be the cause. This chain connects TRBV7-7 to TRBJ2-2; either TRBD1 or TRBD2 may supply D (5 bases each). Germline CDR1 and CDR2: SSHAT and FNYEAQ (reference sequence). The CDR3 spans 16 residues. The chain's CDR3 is CASSSGNPLGGGELFF. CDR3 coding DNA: TGTGCTAGCAGCTCCGGGAACCCCCTTGGGGGCGGGGAGCTGTTTTTT.